Below, 9 T cell receptor beta chains from the same sample are listed, as sequenced in a study of T cells in Graves' hyperthyroidism and ophthalmopathy. TCR beta CDR3 regions were amplified from RNA transcripts. Researchers ran a first-round RT-PCR on the TCR CDR3 using the HTBI primer set. TCRdb fed the multiplex PCR reads into MiXCR, producing one record per CDR3 protein. The data show 300,000 to 350,000 distinct CDR3 sequences, approximately 15% seen once. The sequencing sample was made of blood. The source of these receptors is a man aged 25 to 40 with Graves' hyperthyroidism.

In this sample, this clonotype turned up many times. The chain uses TRBV29-1 and TRBJ2-3, with D possibly being TRBD2 (5 bases). The CDR3 is 14 amino acids. Trimming removed 1 base from V and 6 bases from J, with 14 bases in between. Per germline, CDR1 SQVTM and CDR2 ANQGSEA. The CDR3 loop reads CSVEVARTGDTQYF. CDR3 nucleotides: TGCAGCGTTGAAGTAGCGCGAACCGGGGATACGCAGTATTTT.

This chain uses TRBV20-1 with TRBJ2-7, with D unclear. V gave up 4 bases and J gave up 3 bases, with 10 bases separating them. Germline CDR1 is DFQATT and CDR2 is SNEGSKA (reference sequence). This CDR3 spans 12 amino acids. CDR3 in DNA: TGCAGTGCTAATTCGGGTGACTACGAGCAGTACTTC. This encodes CSANSGDYEQYF.

This clonotype appeared many times. In nucleotides, the CDR3 is TGTGCCAGCAGCTTATCTTGGACGCCGAGGGAGCTGTTTTTT. This translates into CASSLSWTPRELFF. The chain is built from TRBV7-2 and TRBJ2-2; D is uncertain. The CDR3 spans 14 residues. Per the germline V gene, CDR1 is SGHTA and CDR2 is FQGNSA. Trimming took 2 bases from V and 9 from J, leaving 13 bases between them.

This clonotype was found a few times. Mismatch with germline at one junction end may stem from a read error. The chain is built from TRBV12-3 or TRBV12-4 and TRBJ1-1; the D is unclear. The CDR3 is made up of 14 amino acids. This chain's CDR3 is CAGSIGLAATEAFF. Written as DNA, the CDR3 is TGTGCCGGCAGTATTGGTCTGGCAGCCACTGAAGCTTTCTTT.

This clonotype was recorded at least ten times. The V call is TRBV27, the J call TRBJ1-1; no reliable D call. Trimming took 6 bases from V and 4 from J, leaving 12 bases between them. Germline values: CDR1 MNHEY, CDR2 SMNVEV (reference sequence). This CDR3 has 13 amino acids. The CDR3 DNA sequence: TGTGCCAGCAGGGCACGGAGGCTCACTGAAGCTTTCTTT. Protein sequence: CASRARRLTEAFF.

The chain employs TRBV19 and TRBJ2-2; D is unresolved. This CDR3 spans 15 amino acids. Germline V gives CDR1 LNHDA, CDR2 SQIVND (reference sequence). The V and J ends lost 7 bases and 1 base respectively, with 13 bases between them. CDR3 nucleotides: TGTGCCAGTAAAACCCGCCCCAGGAACACCGGGGAGCTGTTTTTT. Amino acid sequence: CASKTRPRNTGELFF.

This clonotype was observed many times. The gene calls are TRBV27 and TRBJ2-7; 11 nucleotides match TRBD1. Germline loops: CDR1 MNHEY, CDR2 SMNVEV (reference sequence). This CDR3 spans 13 amino acids. After removal of 10 bases from V and 4 bases from J, the junction contained 6 bases not matched to a gene. DNA of the CDR3: TGTGCCACCATCGGACAGGGGGCTTACGAGCAGTACTTC. Its translation: CATIGQGAYEQYF.

This clonotype was detected ten times or more. The chain employs TRBV28 and TRBJ2-4; TRBD1 matches at 8 bases. The germline gives CDR1 MDHEN, CDR2 SYDVKM. Trimming cost V 4 bases and J 4 bases; bases outside gene matches: 6. The CDR3 is 15 amino acids. This CDR3 is CASSYWTGTKNIQYF. CDR3 sequence (DNA): TGTGCCAGCAGTTACTGGACAGGGACAAAAAACATTCAGTACTTC.

This clonotype was seen at least ten times. The gene calls are TRBV28 and TRBJ1-1; maybe TRBD1 (5 bases). The V and J ends lost 2 bases and 0 bases respectively, with 13 bases between them. Germline V gene data show CDR1 as MDHEN and CDR2 as SYDVKM. The CDR3 covers 16 residues. CDR3 region: CASSLSGRVMNTEAFF. For the CDR3, the DNA is TGTGCCAGCAGTTTAAGCGGCAGGGTAATGAACACTGAAGCTTTCTTT.